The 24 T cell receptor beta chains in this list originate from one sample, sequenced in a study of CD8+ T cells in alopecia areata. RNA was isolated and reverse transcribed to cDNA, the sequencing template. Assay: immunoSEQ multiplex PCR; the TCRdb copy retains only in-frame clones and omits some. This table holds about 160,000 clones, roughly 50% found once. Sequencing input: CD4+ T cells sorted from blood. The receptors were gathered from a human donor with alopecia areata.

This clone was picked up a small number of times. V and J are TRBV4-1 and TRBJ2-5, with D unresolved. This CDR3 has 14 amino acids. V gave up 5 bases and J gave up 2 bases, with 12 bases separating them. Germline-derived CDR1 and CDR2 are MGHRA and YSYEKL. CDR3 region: CASSEGQSQETQYF. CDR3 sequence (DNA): TGCGCCAGCAGCGAAGGGCAGTCTCAAGAGACCCAGTACTTC.

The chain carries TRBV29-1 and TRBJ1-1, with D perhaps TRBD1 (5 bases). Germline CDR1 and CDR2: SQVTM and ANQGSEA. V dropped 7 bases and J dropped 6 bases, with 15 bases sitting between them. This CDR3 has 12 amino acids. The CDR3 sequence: CSGQFSGSEAFF. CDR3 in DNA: TGCAGCGGGCAATTCTCAGGGTCTGAAGCTTTCTTT.

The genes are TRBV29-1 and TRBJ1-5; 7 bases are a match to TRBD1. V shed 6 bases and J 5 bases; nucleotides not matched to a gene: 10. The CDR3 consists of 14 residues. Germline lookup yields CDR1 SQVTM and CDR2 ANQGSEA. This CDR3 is CSVTGQDPYQPQHF. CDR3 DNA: TGCAGCGTGACTGGACAGGACCCTTATCAGCCCCAGCATTTT.

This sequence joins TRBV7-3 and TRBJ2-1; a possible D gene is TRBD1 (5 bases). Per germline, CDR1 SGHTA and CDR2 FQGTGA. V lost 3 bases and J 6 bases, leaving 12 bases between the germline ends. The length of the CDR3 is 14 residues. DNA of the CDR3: TGTGCCAGCAGCTTGGACACCCGTGTCAATGAGCAGTTCTTC. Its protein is CASSLDTRVNEQFF.

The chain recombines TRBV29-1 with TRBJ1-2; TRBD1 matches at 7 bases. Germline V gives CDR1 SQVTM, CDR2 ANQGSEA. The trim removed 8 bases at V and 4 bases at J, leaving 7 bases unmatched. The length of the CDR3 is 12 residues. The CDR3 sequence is CSSSRTGYGYTF. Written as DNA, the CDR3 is TGCAGCTCATCCCGGACAGGCTATGGCTACACCTTC.

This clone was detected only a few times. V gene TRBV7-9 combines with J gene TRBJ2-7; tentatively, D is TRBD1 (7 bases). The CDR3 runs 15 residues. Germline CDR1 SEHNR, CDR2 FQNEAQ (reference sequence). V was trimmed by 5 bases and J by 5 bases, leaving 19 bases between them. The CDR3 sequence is CASSPLAGGHHEQYF. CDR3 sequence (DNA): TGTGCCAGCAGCCCACTGGCAGGGGGGCATCACGAGCAGTACTTC.

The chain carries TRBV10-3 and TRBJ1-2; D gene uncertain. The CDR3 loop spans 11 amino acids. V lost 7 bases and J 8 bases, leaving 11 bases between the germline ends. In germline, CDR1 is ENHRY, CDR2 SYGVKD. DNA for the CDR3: TGTGCCATCACGGGATTAGGAGGCTACACCTTC. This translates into CAITGLGGYTF.

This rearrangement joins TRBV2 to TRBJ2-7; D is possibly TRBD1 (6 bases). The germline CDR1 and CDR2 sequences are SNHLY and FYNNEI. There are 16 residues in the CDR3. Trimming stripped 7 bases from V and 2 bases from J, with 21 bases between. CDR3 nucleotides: TGTGCCAGCACGGGACAAAAACTACAAACTACCTACGAGCAGTACTTC. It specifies CASTGQKLQTTYEQYF. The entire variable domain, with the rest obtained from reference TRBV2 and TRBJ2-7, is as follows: EPEVTQTPSHQVTQMGQEVILRCVPISNHLYFYWYRQILGQKVEFLVSFYNNEISEKSEIFDDQFSVERPDGSNFTLKIRSTKLEDSAMYFCASTGQKLQTTYEQYFGPGTRLTVT.

The CDR3 nucleotides are TGTGCCAGCAGCTTGGGGGGAGGCATGGATACGCAGTATTTT. It is translated as CASSLGGGMDTQYF. This rearrangement joins TRBV7-3 to TRBJ2-3; possible D gene TRBD2, 6 bases. This CDR3 region has 14 residues. Trimming shortened V by 3 bases and J by 6 bases, and 13 bases separated the two germline ends. Per the germline V gene, CDR1 is SGHTA and CDR2 is FQGTGA.

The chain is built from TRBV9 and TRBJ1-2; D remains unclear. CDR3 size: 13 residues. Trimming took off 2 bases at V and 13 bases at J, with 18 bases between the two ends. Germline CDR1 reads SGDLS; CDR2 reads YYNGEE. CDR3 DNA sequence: TGTGCCAGCAGCGTGGTCGGGCCCAGCCCCGGCACCTTC. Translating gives CASSVVGPSPGTF.

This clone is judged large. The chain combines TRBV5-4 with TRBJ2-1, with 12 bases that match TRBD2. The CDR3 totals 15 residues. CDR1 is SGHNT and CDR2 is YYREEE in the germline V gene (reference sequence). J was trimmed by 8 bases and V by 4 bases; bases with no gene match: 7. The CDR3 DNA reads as TGTGCCAGCAGCGTGACTAGCGGGAGACAAGATGAGCAGTTCTTC. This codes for CASSVTSGRQDEQFF.

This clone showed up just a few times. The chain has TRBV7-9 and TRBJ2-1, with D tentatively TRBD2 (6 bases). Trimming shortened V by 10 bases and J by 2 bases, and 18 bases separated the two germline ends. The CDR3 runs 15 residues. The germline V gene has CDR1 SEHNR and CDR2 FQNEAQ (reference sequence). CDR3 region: CATISSGVAYNEQFF. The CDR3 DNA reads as TGTGCCACCATTTCGTCGGGAGTCGCCTACAATGAGCAGTTCTTC.

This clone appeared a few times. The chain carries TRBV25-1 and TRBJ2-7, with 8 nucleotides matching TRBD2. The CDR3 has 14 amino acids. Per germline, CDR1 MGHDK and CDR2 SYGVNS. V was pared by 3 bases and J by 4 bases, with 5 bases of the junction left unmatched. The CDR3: CASSEPGLEYEQYF. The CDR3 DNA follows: TGTGCCAGCAGTGAGCCGGGACTAGAATACGAGCAGTACTTC.

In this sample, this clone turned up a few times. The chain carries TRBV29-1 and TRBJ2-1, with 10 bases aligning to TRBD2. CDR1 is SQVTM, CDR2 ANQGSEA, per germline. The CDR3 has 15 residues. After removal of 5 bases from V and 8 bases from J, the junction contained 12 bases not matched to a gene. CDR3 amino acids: CSVQAGGPVLHEQFF. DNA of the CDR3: TGCAGCGTTCAAGCGGGAGGGCCGGTACTACATGAGCAGTTCTTC.

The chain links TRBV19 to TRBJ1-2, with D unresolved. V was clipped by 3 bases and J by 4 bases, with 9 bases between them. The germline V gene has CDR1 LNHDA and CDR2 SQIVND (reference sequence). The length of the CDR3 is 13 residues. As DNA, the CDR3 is TGTGCCAGTAGTATTGAGCAGTCCTATGGCTACACCTTC. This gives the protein CASSIEQSYGYTF.

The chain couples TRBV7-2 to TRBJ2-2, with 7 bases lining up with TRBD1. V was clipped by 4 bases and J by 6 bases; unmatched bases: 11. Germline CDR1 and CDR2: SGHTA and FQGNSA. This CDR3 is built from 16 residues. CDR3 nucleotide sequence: TGTGCCAGCAGCTCCACCGGGACAGTGATGGCCGGGGAGCTGTTTTTT. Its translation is CASSSTGTVMAGELFF.

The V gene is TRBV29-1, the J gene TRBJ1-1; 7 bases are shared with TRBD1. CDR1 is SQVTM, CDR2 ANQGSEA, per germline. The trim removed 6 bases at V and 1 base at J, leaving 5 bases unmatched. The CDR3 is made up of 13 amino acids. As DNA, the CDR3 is TGCAGCGTAGGGGGCACTTCGAACACTGAAGCTTTCTTT. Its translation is CSVGGTSNTEAFF. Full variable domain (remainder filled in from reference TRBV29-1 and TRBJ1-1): SAVISQKPSRDICQRGTSLTIQCQVDSQVTMMFWYRQQPGQSLTLIATANQGSEATYESGFVIDKFPISRPNLTFSTLTVSNMSPEDSSIYLCSVGGTSNTEAFFGQGTRLTVV.

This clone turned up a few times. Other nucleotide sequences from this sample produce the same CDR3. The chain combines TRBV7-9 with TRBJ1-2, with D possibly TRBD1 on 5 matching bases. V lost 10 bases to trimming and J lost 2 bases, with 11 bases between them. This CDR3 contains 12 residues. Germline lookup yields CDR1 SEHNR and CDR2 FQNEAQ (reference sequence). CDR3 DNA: TGTGCCACCACCCGGGACAACTATGGCTACACCTTC. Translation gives CATTRDNYGYTF.

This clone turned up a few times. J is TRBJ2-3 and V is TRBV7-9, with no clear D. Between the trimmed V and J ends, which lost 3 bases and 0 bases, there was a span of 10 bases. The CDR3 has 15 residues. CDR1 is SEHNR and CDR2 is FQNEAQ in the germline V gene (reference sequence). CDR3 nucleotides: TGTGCCAGCAGCTTCGTGGTGTCTAGCACAGATACGCAGTATTTT. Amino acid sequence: CASSFVVSSTDTQYF.

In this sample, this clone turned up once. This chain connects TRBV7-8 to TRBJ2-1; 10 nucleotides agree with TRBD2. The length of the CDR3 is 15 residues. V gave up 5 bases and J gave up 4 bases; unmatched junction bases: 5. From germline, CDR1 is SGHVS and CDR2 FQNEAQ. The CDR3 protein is CASSRGLAHYNEQFF. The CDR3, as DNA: TGTGCCAGCAGCCGGGGACTAGCGCATTACAATGAGCAGTTCTTC.

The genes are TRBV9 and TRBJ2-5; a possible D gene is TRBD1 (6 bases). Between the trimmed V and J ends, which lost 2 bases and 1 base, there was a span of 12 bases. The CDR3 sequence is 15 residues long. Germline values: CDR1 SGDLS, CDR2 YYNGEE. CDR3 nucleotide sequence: TGTGCCAGCAGCGTCACCCCAGGGGTCCAAGAGACCCAGTACTTC. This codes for CASSVTPGVQETQYF.

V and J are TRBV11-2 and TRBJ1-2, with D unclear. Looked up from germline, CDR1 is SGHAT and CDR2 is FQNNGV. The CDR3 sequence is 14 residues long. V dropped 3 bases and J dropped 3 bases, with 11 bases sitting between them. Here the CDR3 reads CASSLATDYYGYTF. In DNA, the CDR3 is TGTGCCAGCAGCTTGGCTACGGACTACTATGGCTACACCTTC.

The CDR3 DNA reads TGTGCCAGCTCACCACTTAGGGCTAGCGGGAGCGAAGAGCAGTACTTC. Translation: CASSPLRASGSEEQYF. The rearrangement joins TRBV18 to TRBJ2-7; 10 bases are shared with TRBD2. The CDR3 spans 16 residues. With 1 base clipped from V and 7 bases from J, the junction kept 10 bases outside the gene matches. Per the germline V gene, CDR1 is KGHSH and CDR2 is LQKENI.

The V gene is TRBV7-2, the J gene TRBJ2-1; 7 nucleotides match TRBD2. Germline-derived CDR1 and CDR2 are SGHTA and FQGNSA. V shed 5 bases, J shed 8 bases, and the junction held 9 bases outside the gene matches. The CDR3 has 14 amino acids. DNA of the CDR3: TGTGCCAGCAGCCCGGCCCGACTAGCCGATGAGCAGTTCTTC. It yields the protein CASSPARLADEQFF.